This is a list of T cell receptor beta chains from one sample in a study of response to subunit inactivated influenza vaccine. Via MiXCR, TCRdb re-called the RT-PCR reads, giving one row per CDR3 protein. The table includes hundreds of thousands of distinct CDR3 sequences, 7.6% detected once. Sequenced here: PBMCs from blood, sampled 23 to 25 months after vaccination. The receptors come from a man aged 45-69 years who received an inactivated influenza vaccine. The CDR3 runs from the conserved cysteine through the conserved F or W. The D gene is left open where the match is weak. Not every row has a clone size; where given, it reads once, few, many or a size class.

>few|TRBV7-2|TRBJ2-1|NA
CASSLQVHNEQLF
TGTGCCAGCAGCTTACAGGTTCACAATGAGCAGCTCTTC
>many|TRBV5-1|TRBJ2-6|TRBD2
CASSYQTSGPSGANVLTF
TGCGCCAGCAGCTACCAAACTAGCGGACCCTCTGGGGCCAACGTCCTGACTTTC
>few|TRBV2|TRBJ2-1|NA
CASSDSSSYNEQFF
TGTGCCAGCAGTGACTCGAGCTCCTACAATGAGCAGTTCTTC
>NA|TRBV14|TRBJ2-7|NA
CASSQAIVGEQYF
TGTGCCAGCAGCCAAGCCATAGTGGGCGAGCAGTACTTC
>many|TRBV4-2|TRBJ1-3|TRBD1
CASSPLTGVGNTIYF
TGTGCCAGCAGCCCTTTGACAGGGGTCGGAAACACCATATATTTT
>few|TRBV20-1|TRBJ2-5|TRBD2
CSATRASGGETQYF
TGCAGTGCTACTCGCGCTTCGGGGGGTGAGACCCAGTACTTC
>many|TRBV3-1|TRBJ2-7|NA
CASSQGNGQPGGYEQYF
TGTGCCAGCAGCCAGGGAAACGGACAGCCGGGGGGATACGAGCAGTACTTC
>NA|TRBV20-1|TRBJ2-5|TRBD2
CSAERAGGPGETQYF
TGCAGTGCAGAAAGAGCGGGAGGGCCAGGAGAGACCCAGTACTTC
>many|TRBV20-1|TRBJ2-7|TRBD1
CSARTGGTYEQYF
TGCAGTGCTCGGACAGGGGGGACCTACGAGCAGTACTTC
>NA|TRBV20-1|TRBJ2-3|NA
CSARDRKPRGHTQYF
TGCAGTGCTAGAGATCGTAAACCTCGGGGGCATACGCAGTATTTT
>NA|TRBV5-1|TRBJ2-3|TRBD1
CASSLRGNRGITDTQYF
TGCGCCAGCAGCTTGAGGGGGAACAGGGGAATAACAGATACGCAGTATTTT
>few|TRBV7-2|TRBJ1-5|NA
CASSPIWSNQPQHF
TGTGCCAGCAGCCCCATTTGGAGCAATCAGCCCCAGCATTTT
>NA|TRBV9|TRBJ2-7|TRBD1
CASNGGQGQYEQYF
TGTGCCAGCAATGGGGGACAGGGGCAGTACGAGCAGTACTTC
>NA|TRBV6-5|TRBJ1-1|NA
CASSYVEGSTEAFF
TGTGCCAGCAGTTACGTAGAGGGTAGCACTGAAGCTTTCTTT
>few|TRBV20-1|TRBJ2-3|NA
CSARDGSYTDTQYF
TGCAGTGCTAGAGATGGGAGTTATACAGATACGCAGTATTTT
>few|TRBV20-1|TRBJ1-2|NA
CSTVELDYGYTF
TGCAGTACTGTAGAACTTGACTATGGCTACACCTTC
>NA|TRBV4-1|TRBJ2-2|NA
CASSQATSPLNTGELFF
TGCGCCAGCAGCCAAGCCACAAGTCCCTTGAACACCGGGGAGCTGTTTTTT
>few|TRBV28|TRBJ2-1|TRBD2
CASSPGTSGGPPYNEQFF
TGTGCCAGCAGTCCTGGGACTAGCGGGGGCCCACCCTACAATGAGCAGTTCTTC
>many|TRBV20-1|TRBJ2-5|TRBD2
CSARGGIAGPETQYF
TGCAGTGCTAGAGGGGGAATAGCGGGACCAGAGACCCAGTACTTC
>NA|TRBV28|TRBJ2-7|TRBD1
CASSQMGTGGTLAYEQYF
TGTGCCAGCAGTCAAATGGGGACAGGGGGGACTTTAGCCTACGAGCAGTACTTC
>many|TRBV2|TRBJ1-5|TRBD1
CASSVGQGHQPQHF
TGTGCCAGCAGCGTGGGACAGGGGCATCAGCCCCAGCATTTT
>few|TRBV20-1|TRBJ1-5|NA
CSASIIGNQPQHF
TGCAGTGCTAGTATTATTGGCAATCAGCCCCAGCATTTT
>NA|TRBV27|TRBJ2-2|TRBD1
CASSLSLTGGNGELFF
TGTGCCAGCAGTTTATCGTTGACAGGGGGCAACGGGGAGCTGTTTTTT
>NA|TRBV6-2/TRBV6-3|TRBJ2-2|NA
CASRNLAQTGELFF
TGTGCCAGCCGTAATCTAGCTCAGACCGGGGAGCTGTTTTTT
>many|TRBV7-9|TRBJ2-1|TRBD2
CASSARGLAGAGEQFF
TGTGCCAGCAGCGCAAGAGGACTAGCGGGAGCGGGTGAGCAGTTCTTC
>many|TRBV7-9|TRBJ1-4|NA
CASSDGPSDEKLFF
TGTGCCAGCAGCGACGGACCCTCCGATGAAAAACTGTTTTTT
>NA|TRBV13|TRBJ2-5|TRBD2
CASSSGLALQETQYF
TGTGCCAGCAGCTCGGGACTAGCCTTGCAAGAGACCCAGTACTTC
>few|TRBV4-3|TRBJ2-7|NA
CASSQDQRSPIYEQYF
TGCGCCAGCAGCCAAGATCAGCGCAGCCCTATCTACGAGCAGTACTTC
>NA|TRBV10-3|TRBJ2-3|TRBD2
CAISMTSGGSDTQYF
TGTGCCATCAGTATGACTAGCGGGGGTTCAGATACGCAGTATTTT
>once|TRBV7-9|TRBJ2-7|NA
CASSSTPADEQYF
TGTGCCAGCAGCTCAACACCAGCTGACGAGCAGTACTTC
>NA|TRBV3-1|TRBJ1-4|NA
CASSKDGRGAYEKLFF
TGTGCCAGCAGCAAAGATGGCCGAGGGGCGTATGAAAAACTGTTTTTT
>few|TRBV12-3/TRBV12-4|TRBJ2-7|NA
CASSLEGPRGAQYF
TGTGCCAGCAGTTTAGAGGGACCACGGGGCGCGCAGTACTTC
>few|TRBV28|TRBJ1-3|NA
CASRFGPRWETAGNTIYF
TGTGCCAGCAGGTTTGGGCCTAGGTGGGAAACGGCTGGAAACACCATATATTTT
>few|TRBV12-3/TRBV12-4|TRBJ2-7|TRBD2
CASSNPGGQHPYEQYF
TGTGCCAGCAGCAACCCGGGGGGGCAGCACCCTTACGAGCAGTACTTC
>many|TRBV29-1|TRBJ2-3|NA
CSVGRATDTQYF
TGCAGCGTGGGGCGGGCCACAGATACGCAGTATTTT
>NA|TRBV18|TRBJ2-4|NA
CASSPPTSKNIQYF
TGTGCCAGCTCACCACCGACCTCCAAAAACATTCAGTACTTC
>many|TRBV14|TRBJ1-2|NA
CASSQSRNYGYTF
TGTGCCAGCAGCCAATCCAGGAACTATGGCTACACCTTC
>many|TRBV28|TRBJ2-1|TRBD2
CASSQIASGVSYNEQFF
TGTGCCAGCAGCCAAATCGCTAGCGGGGTTTCCTACAATGAGCAGTTCTTC
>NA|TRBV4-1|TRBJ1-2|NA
CASSQENYGRGYTF
TGCGCCAGCAGCCAAGAAAACTACGGGCGAGGCTACACCTTC
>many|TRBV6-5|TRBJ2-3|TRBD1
CASSYRGRIDTQYF
TGTGCCAGCAGTTACAGGGGGCGGATAGATACGCAGTATTTT
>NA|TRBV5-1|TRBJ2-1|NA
CASSPQAGLNNEQFF
TGCGCCAGCAGCCCCCAAGCTGGACTAAACAATGAGCAGTTCTTC
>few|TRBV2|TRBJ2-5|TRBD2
CASSVPSGGLQETQYF
TGTGCCAGCAGTGTACCCAGCGGGGGATTACAAGAGACCCAGTACTTC
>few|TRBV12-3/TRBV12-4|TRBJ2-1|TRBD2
CASSLRARLAGDDEQFF
TGTGCCAGCAGTTTAAGGGCCCGACTAGCGGGGGACGATGAGCAGTTCTTC
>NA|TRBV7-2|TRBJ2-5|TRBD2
CASSSSGGLQETQYF
TGTGCCAGCAGCTCTAGCGGGGGCCTCCAAGAGACCCAGTACTTC
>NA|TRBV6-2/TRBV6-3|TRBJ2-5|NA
CASSYPSSGQETQYF
TGTGCCAGCAGTTACCCCTCTTCAGGGCAAGAGACCCAGTACTTC
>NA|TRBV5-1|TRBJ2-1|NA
CASSLSRAGSYNEQFF
TGCGCCAGCAGCTTAAGTCGGGCAGGCTCCTACAATGAGCAGTTCTTC
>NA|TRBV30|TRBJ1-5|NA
CAWRGLKGIETPQHF
TGTGCCTGGAGGGGCTTGAAGGGGATCGAAACCCCCCAGCATTTT
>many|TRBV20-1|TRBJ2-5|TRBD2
CSASPALAGGEETQYF
TGCAGTGCTAGCCCCGCCCTAGCGGGAGGTGAGGAGACCCAGTACTTC
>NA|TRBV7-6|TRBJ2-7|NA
CASSLVQGGDYEQYF
TGTGCCAGCAGCTTAGTACAGGGAGGTGACTACGAGCAGTACTTC
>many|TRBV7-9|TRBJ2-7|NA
CASTTTPWEQYF
TGTGCCAGCACCACTACACCCTGGGAGCAGTACTTC
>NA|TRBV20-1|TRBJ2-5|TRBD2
CSARPLASGSRTQYF
TGCAGTGCTCGCCCCTTGGCTAGCGGGAGTCGAACCCAGTACTTC
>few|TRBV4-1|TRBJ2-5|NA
CASSQDVETQYF
TGCGCCAGCAGCCAAGATGTTGAGACCCAGTACTTC
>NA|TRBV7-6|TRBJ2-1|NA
CASSPTNIGNEQFF
TGTGCCAGCAGCCCTACCAATATTGGCAATGAGCAGTTCTTC
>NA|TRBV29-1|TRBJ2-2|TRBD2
CSVVGLAGSRTGELFF
TGCAGCGTTGTAGGACTAGCGGGAAGTAGGACCGGGGAGCTGTTTTTT
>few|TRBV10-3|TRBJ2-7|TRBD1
CAISSGTGISEQYF
TGTGCCATAAGCTCCGGGACAGGGATCTCAGAGCAGTACTTC
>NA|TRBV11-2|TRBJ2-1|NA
CASSQLVASLSYNEQFF
TGTGCCAGCAGCCAATTAGTTGCGTCCCTCTCCTACAATGAGCAGTTCTTC
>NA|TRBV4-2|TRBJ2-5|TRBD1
CASSQAGTAQETQYF
TGTGCCAGCAGCCAAGCAGGGACAGCCCAAGAGACCCAGTACTTC